This TCR beta chain appears in the sequencing data of a study of post-analysis software for immune sequencing data (dated by TCRdb to 2013 to 2016). Regarding the complete study: The recorded disease courses included relapsing-remitting, secondary progressive and progressive-relapsing multiple sclerosis, and some patients had no subtype annotation. The multiple sclerosis patient repertoires were compared with some twelve previously published healthy control repertoires from donors aged 6 to 25 years. A subset of samples was prepared in parallel using single-end sample barcoding, then pooled and co-amplified after Illumina adapter ligation. The paper's findings and limits, for the study overall: Direct clustering with F measure revealed strong co-clustering of samples prepared in the same batch, which led to a batch-effect correction. Several TRBV segments, including TRBV5-6, TRBV5-1 and TRBV20-1, were significantly more frequent in patients than controls. The multiple sclerosis patient group was slightly younger than the control group. Normalized Chao1 diversity was significantly lower in multiple sclerosis patients than controls, suggesting substantial peripheral T-cell clonal expansion.

To demonstrate the VDJtools post-analysis software, TCR beta repertoires were profiled from the peripheral blood of more than ten young patients with multiple sclerosis. The multiple sclerosis patients were children and adolescents between roughly 6 and 16 years of age. Receptor libraries were prepared by PCR. Sequencing relied on an Illumina HiSeq 2500. To reduce PCR and sequencing biases, unique molecular identifiers were built into the TCR beta cDNA libraries. Some 500,000 cDNA molecules were obtained for every 1 to 10 million input T cells, so each molecule roughly corresponded to one T cell. Patient libraries were prepared and sequenced with the same protocol used for the earlier healthy control dataset. Samples belonging to the same batch were prepared together, multiplexed and sequenced on a shared HiSeq lane. The authors' analysis ran thus. MIGEC handled the raw barcoded reads, throwing out single-read molecular identifier groups before consensus assembly and CDR3 extraction. VDJtools was used for post-analysis of the clonotype tables, and diversity was normalized by down-sampling every dataset to the size of the smallest sample. Repertoire overlap clustering matched CDR3 amino acid but not nucleotide sequences to correct batch-related cross-sample contamination. TCRdb ran its own pipeline on the public reads, namely fastp trimming at Q25 and MiXCR clone calling, and kept in-frame beta chains. Each CDR3 protein appears once, grouped with its most common genes and DNA. TCRdb assigned the V and J calls; the authors' analysis was not used. The sample has about 500,000 distinct CDR3 sequences on record, roughly 45% of them singletons. Of the sample, about an eighth is held by the ten largest clones.

Regarding this clonotype: Its antigen is currently not known. The input lacks base qualities; no much larger clone sits a single base away.

Its CDR3 holds 13 amino acids, cysteine through phenylalanine. The only DNA kept is the CDR3, 39 bases in frame from the first base. Based on the germline V gene (reference sequence), the CDR1 and CDR2 sequences are MNHEY and SMNVEV. Relative to germline, V is 3 bases shorter and J is 5 bases shorter, with 10 bases between their ends. This chain joins TRBV27 to TRBJ1-1; TRBD1 is perhaps the D gene, given 5 matching bases. The receptor's source is a girl aged 5-17 years with multiple sclerosis. The sequencing input was blood. The DNA sequence reads TGTGCCAGCAGTTTTTCCGGGGCTACTGAAGCTTTCTTT. Translated, it gives CASSFSGATEAFF.